This T cell receptor (beta chain) stems from a study of T cell repertoires in aging, cancer and after chemotherapy. The study's findings and limits: Compared with age-matched healthy donors, untreated hematological or solid cancer patients showed higher blood TCR clonality.

With 0 bases clipped from V and 4 bases from J, the junction kept 4 bases outside the gene matches. There are 16 residues in the CDR3. Per germline, CDR1 MNHNS and CDR2 SASEGT. Note on this clonotype: Its target is unknown.

Rearranged V-D-J TRB sequences were amplified with a mixed TRB-A/B primer pool. TCRdb re-called the multiplex PCR reads with MiXCR, one entry per CDR3 protein. The sample gives approximately 18,000 distinct CDR3 sequences, around half of which show up once; 10% to 13% is in the top ten. Peripheral blood genomic DNA, not sorted cells or RNA, was the template. The receptor was isolated from a human donor in good health. The chain employs TRBV6-1 and TRBJ2-5, with 11 bases matching TRBD1. The sequenced sample consisted of blood. CDR3 sequence: CASSEATGTGGETQYF. In nucleotides, the CDR3 is TGTGCCAGCAGTGAAGCGACCGGGACAGGGGGAGAGACCCAGTACTTC.